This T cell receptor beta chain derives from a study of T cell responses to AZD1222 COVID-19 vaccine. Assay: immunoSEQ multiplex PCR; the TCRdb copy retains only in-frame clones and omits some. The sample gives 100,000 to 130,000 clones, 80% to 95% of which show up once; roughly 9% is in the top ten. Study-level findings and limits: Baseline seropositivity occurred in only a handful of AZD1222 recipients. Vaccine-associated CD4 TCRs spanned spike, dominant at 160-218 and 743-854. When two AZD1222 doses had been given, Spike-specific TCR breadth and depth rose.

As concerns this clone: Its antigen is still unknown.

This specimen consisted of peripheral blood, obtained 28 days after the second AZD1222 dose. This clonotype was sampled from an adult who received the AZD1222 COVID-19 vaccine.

CDR3 residues: CASSRQGIREQFF. The CDR3 DNA follows: TGTGCCAGTAGTAGACAGGGAATCCGTGAGCAGTTCTTC. The chain links TRBV19 to TRBJ2-1, with 7 bases lining up with TRBD1. V lost 4 bases to trimming and J lost 9 bases; unmatched junction nucleotides: 6. From germline, CDR1 is LNHDA and CDR2 SQIVND (reference sequence). The CDR3 extends over 13 amino acids.